This T cell receptor (beta chain) was found in a study of T cells after yellow fever vaccination. Whole-study findings and limits: At around 96% for CD4 and over 80% for CD8, most primary-vaccination clones showed up again after the booster. A secondary response was less intense yet reached its peak sooner, at day 5 versus 15. Shared CD4/CD8 clonotypes were a small share, likely from convergent recombination.

They built TCR cDNA with 5'RACE template switching, a step that put in a universal primer site and UMIs. Each CDR3 protein is one row after TCRdb ran MiXCR on the 5' RACE reads. The data contain some 73,000 distinct CDR3 sequences, just under 8% of them singletons. The CDR3 contains 17 residues. The trim removed 5 bases at V and 3 bases at J, leaving 14 bases unmatched. Germline CDR1 and CDR2: MDHEN and SYDVKM. This clonotype was detected only a few times. What it recognizes is unknown. Specimen: CD8+ T cells sorted from PBMCs, collected on the day of the yellow fever booster vaccination. The V call is TRBV28, the J call TRBJ2-3; 7 positions agree with TRBD2. This clonotype was obtained from a man aged 25-45 years who received the YFV17D yellow fever vaccine. This CDR3 reads CASSPLAWASGTDTQYF. Here the CDR3 DNA reads TGTGCCAGCAGTCCACTTGCTTGGGCTAGCGGTACAGATACGCAGTATTTT. Full variable domain (outside the CDR3, taken from reference TRBV28 and TRBJ2-3): DVKVTQSSRYLVKRTGEKVFLECVQDMDHENMFWYRQDPGLGLRLIYFSYDVKMKEKGDIPEGYSVSREKKERFSLILESASTNQTSMYLCASSPLAWASGTDTQYFGPGTRLTVL.